The clone carrying this T cell receptor beta chain was counted many times. Its antigen is not known. The data were obtained in a study of CD8 T cells in ankylosing spondylitis. Whole-study results and caveats: Disease-linked clones proved CD8+ and comparatively uncommon in peripheral blood. Matched synovial fluid from ankylosing spondylitis patients was reported to be enriched for disease-linked clones.

In making TCR beta libraries, quantitative 5'-RACE with molecular barcodes was used. TCRdb used MiXCR to reprocess the 5' RACE reads, holding one entry per CDR3 protein. The sample holds roughly 7,000 distinct CDR3 sequences; about 3% are singletons and the top ten take 37%. CDR1 is SGDLS and CDR2 is YYNGEE in the germline V gene. V gave up 3 bases and J gave up 5 bases; unmatched junction bases: 10. The CDR3 consists of 15 residues. The TCR was taken from a female donor with ankylosing spondylitis or in good health (not recorded which). V and J are TRBV9 and TRBJ1-2; 7 bases are a match to TRBD1. Sequencing used blood, either unsorted or a sorted T cell fraction (not recorded which). CDR3 bases: TGTGCCAGCAGCGCCGGACAGGCCCAACCATATGGCTACACCTTC. Translating it yields CASSAGQAQPYGYTF.